Presented here are 27 T cell receptor beta chains from one specimen sequenced in a study of blood T cells in healthy people across ages. A sample-barcoded 5' primer and a J-beta primer mix were used in a second PCR of about 7 to 12 cycles. TCRdb re-analysed the 5' RACE reads in MiXCR, keeping a single row per CDR3 protein. The sample holds about 1.8 million distinct CDR3 sequences, 49% seen once. The sample comprised blood. Receptor source: a woman between 35 and 50 years old in good health.

The V and J genes are TRBV9 and TRBJ2-5, with 11 bases aligning to TRBD1. Unmatched junction bases numbered 3, after V lost 3 bases and J lost 2 bases. This CDR3 comprises 15 residues. Germline-derived CDR1 and CDR2 are SGDLS and YYNGEE. As DNA, the CDR3 is TGTGCCAGCAGCGACGGGACAGGGGGACAAGAGACCCAGTACTTC. Protein product: CASSDGTGGQETQYF.

This rearrangement joins TRBV4-2 to TRBJ2-1, with D possibly TRBD1 on 6 matching bases. V lost 4 bases to trimming and J lost 8 bases, with 15 bases between them. Germline V lookup: CDR1 LGHNA, CDR2 YNFKEQ. This CDR3 has 14 residues. In nucleotides, the CDR3 is TGTGCCAGCAGCCCCTCCGGACAGCTCGATGAGCAGTTCTTC. The encoded protein is CASSPSGQLDEQFF.

The chain links TRBV20-1 to TRBJ2-5; D may be TRBD1 (5 bases). Per the germline V gene, CDR1 is DFQATT and CDR2 is SNEGSKA (reference sequence). The V end was cut by 7 bases, the J end by 3 bases, with 12 bases between. The CDR3 has 12 amino acids. The CDR3 DNA sequence: TGCAGTGTCAGCAAAGGGGAAGAGACCCAGTACTTC. Encoded protein: CSVSKGEETQYF.

The count of this clonotype is one. The gene calls are TRBV5-6 and TRBJ2-7; no definite D call. The CDR3 spans 14 residues. V shed 2 bases and J shed 2 bases, with 11 bases lying between them. Germline V gene lookup returns CDR1 SGHDT and CDR2 YYEEEE. The CDR3 region has the DNA TGTGCCAGCAGCTTCTCTGTGACTCCCTACGAGCAGTACTTC. It is translated as CASSFSVTPYEQYF.

This clonotype was counted only a few times. The gene calls are TRBV29-1 and TRBJ2-1, with TRBD1 matching over 10 bases. This CDR3 has 12 residues. Germline V gene lookup returns CDR1 SQVTM and CDR2 ANQGSEA. J was trimmed by 9 bases and V by 8 bases; bases with no gene match: 7. For the CDR3, the DNA is TGCAGCCTTACGGGACAGGGGTGTGAGCAGTTCTTC. It translates to CSLTGQGCEQFF.

The chain combines TRBV12-5 with TRBJ2-1; 11 bases are a match to TRBD1. CDR3 length: 16 amino acids. Germline V gives CDR1 LGHNT, CDR2 FRNRAP. V trimming: 5 bases; J trimming: 0 bases; junction bases outside the gene matches: 3. Here the CDR3 DNA reads TGTGCTAGTGGTCTGGACAGGGGGCTCTCCTACAATGAGCAGTTCTTC. Translating it yields CASGLDRGLSYNEQFF.

The chain employs TRBV27 and TRBJ2-3, with D possibly matching TRBD2 (5 bases). This CDR3 is 16 amino acids long. Germline CDR1 reads MNHEY; CDR2 reads SMNVEV (reference sequence). Trimming removed 1 base at V and 4 bases at J, with 15 bases between. This chain's CDR3 is CASSLYGGPRPDTQYF. The CDR3 region has the DNA TGTGCCAGCAGTTTATATGGAGGACCCCGACCAGATACGCAGTATTTT.

The V and J genes are TRBV5-1 and TRBJ1-6; D gene uncertain. Germline values: CDR1 SGHRS, CDR2 YFSETQ. The CDR3 extends over 15 amino acids. V lost 0 bases, J lost 7 bases, and 11 bases lay in between. The CDR3 DNA reads TGCGCCAGCAGCTTGGCCCCGGAGGTGAATTCACCCCTCCACTTT. Residues: CASSLAPEVNSPLHF.

The sample holds a few counts of this clonotype. The gene calls are TRBV5-1 and TRBJ1-5; unclear D gene. Germline CDR1 SGHRS, CDR2 YFSETQ. The CDR3 loop spans 12 amino acids. Trimming shortened V by 4 bases and J by 6 bases, and 8 bases separated the two germline ends. The CDR3 coding sequence is TGCGCCAGCAGCCCTTACGCTCAGCCCCAGCATTTT. Residues: CASSPYAQPQHF.

J is TRBJ2-7 and V is TRBV5-1; 7 bases map to TRBD1. CDR1 is SGHRS and CDR2 is YFSETQ in the germline V gene. This CDR3 is 15 amino acids long. J was trimmed by 2 bases and V by 3 bases; bases with no gene match: 8. The CDR3 nucleotides read TGCGCCAGCAGCTGGGGAACAGGGGAACCCTACGAGCAGTACTTC. Translating gives CASSWGTGEPYEQYF. The full variable domain, in which reference TRBV5-1 and TRBJ2-7 provide the parts outside the CDR3, is KAGVTQTPRYLIKTRGQQVTLSCSPISGHRSVSWYQQTPGQGLQFLFEYFSETQRNKGNFPGRFSGRQFSNSRSEMNVSTLELGDSALYLCASSWGTGEPYEQYFGPGTRLTVT.

The chain joins TRBV12-3 or TRBV12-4 to TRBJ2-7; D may be TRBD1 (6 bases). Between the trimmed V and J ends, which lost 2 bases and 8 bases, there was a span of 22 bases. The CDR3 length is 16 residues. The CDR3 region has the DNA TGTGCCAGCAGTTTAAGAACCCCAGGGGCGATTAGAAAGCAGTACTTC. Amino acids: CASSLRTPGAIRKQYF.

With respect to this clonotype: A much larger clone lies a single base off, so this may be a read error. The chain couples TRBV20-1 to TRBJ2-7; D is unclear. The J call may be faulty, since TRBJ2-5 better matches the DNA end. The CDR3 contains 12 residues. The V gene's germline CDR1 is DFQATT and CDR2 SNEGSKA (reference sequence). CDR3 in DNA: TGCAGTGCTAGTCTCACGCAAGCGACCCAGTACTTC. This gives the protein CSASLTQATQYF.

V and J are TRBV18 and TRBJ1-1; TRBD1 aligns across 10 bases. CDR1 and CDR2 (germline): KGHSH, LQKENI. The V gene end was trimmed by 2 bases and the J gene end by 4 bases; junction bases not matched to a gene: 4. The CDR3 extends over 15 amino acids. The CDR3 DNA reads as TGTGCCAGCTCACCAAAAGGACAGGGGGGCACTGAAGCTTTCTTT. As protein: CASSPKGQGGTEAFF.

The V call is TRBV4-2, the J call TRBJ1-2; 7 positions match TRBD1. The V gene's germline CDR1 is LGHNA and CDR2 YNFKEQ. The CDR3 is 15 amino acids. Unmatched junction bases numbered 7, after V lost 3 bases and J lost 3 bases. The DNA for the CDR3 is TGTGCCAGCAGCCAGGTGGACAGGCCCGACTATGGCTACACCTTC. This gives the protein CASSQVDRPDYGYTF.

The chain has TRBV6-5 and TRBJ1-2; unclear D gene. This CDR3 comprises 14 residues. The V and J ends lost 2 bases and 7 bases respectively, with 14 bases between them. The germline V gene encodes CDR1 MNHEY and CDR2 SVGAGI. The CDR3 sequence is CASSYRDNAAGYTF. The CDR3 nucleotides read TGTGCCAGCAGTTACAGAGACAATGCGGCTGGCTACACCTTC.

This clonotype was seen more than once but under ten times. This chain links TRBV7-2 with TRBJ2-3, with 10 bases aligning to TRBD1. The CDR3 is made up of 14 amino acids. J lost 11 bases, V lost 3 bases, and 8 bases had no gene match. The V gene's germline CDR1 is SGHTA and CDR2 FQGNSA. In DNA, the CDR3 is TGTGCCAGCAGCTTCTCCGGGACAGGGGATCTGCAGTATTTT. Encoded protein: CASSFSGTGDLQYF. Full variable domain (missing parts from reference TRBV7-2 and TRBJ2-3): GAGVSQSPSNKVTEKGKDVELRCDPISGHTALYWYRQSLGQGLEFLIYFQGNSAPDKSGLPSDRFSAERTGGSVSTLTIQRTQQEDSAVYLCASSFSGTGDLQYFGPGTRLTVL.

This clonotype has just a few counts. This rearrangement joins TRBV6-2 or TRBV6-3 to TRBJ1-2; D call uncertain. Germline assignment: CDR1 MNHEY and CDR2 SVGEGT. The V end lost 5 bases, the J end lost 7 bases, and 14 bases lay between the germline ends. CDR3 length: 13 amino acids. The chain's CDR3 is CASSPVLGRGYTF. For the CDR3, the DNA is TGTGCCAGCAGTCCGGTCCTCGGGCGTGGCTACACCTTC.

The gene calls are TRBV6-2 or TRBV6-3 and TRBJ2-5; D is unclear. Matching the DNA end better, TRBJ2-7 makes the J call doubtful. Germline assignment: CDR1 MNHEY and CDR2 SVGEGT. The CDR3 contains 12 residues. The CDR3 here is CASSQHHYEQYF. The CDR3 DNA follows: TGTGCCAGCAGCCAACACCATTACGAGCAGTACTTC.

A single count supports this clonotype. The chain joins TRBV5-1 to TRBJ1-2; 8 positions match TRBD1. The CDR3 contains 14 residues. Losses at the gene ends were 4 bases for V and 7 bases for J; bases not matched to a gene: 9. Germline CDR1 reads SGHRS; CDR2 reads YFSETQ. The CDR3: CASSPDRDWSGYTF. The CDR3 DNA reads as TGCGCCAGCAGCCCGGACAGGGATTGGTCTGGCTACACCTTC.

This clonotype was counted only a few times. The chain has TRBV12-3 or TRBV12-4 and TRBJ1-6, with D possibly matching TRBD1 (5 bases). V lost 3 bases to trimming and J lost 9 bases, with 12 bases between them. This CDR3 comprises 14 residues. This CDR3 is CASSLTDGGSPLHF. CDR3 bases: TGTGCCAGCAGTTTGACGGATGGGGGTTCACCCCTCCACTTT.

Written as DNA, the CDR3 is TGTGCCACCAGTGATCCCCGGGCGCGCGTAGATGAGCAGTTCTTC. This codes for CATSDPRARVDEQFF. The V gene is TRBV24-1, the J gene TRBJ2-1, with D uncertain. The germline V gene encodes CDR1 KGHDR and CDR2 SFDVKD. The CDR3 runs to 15 residues. Trimming stripped 3 bases from V and 8 bases from J, with 16 bases between.

The rearrangement joins TRBV2 to TRBJ2-3; 7 nucleotides line up with TRBD2. The junction had 6 bases not matched to a gene; V was cut back by 7 bases and J by 2 bases. The V gene's germline CDR1 is SNHLY and CDR2 FYNNEI. The CDR3 sequence is 14 residues long. The CDR3 protein is CASTLAGPTDTQYF. As DNA, the CDR3 is TGTGCCAGCACCTTAGCGGGTCCCACAGATACGCAGTATTTT. Full variable domain (outside the CDR3, taken from reference TRBV2 and TRBJ2-3): EPEVTQTPSHQVTQMGQEVILRCVPISNHLYFYWYRQILGQKVEFLVSFYNNEISEKSEIFDDQFSVERPDGSNFTLKIRSTKLEDSAMYFCASTLAGPTDTQYFGPGTRLTVL.

The V call is TRBV28, the J call TRBJ1-5; 9 bases match TRBD1. After removal of 5 bases from V and 3 bases from J, the junction contained 11 bases not matched to a gene. The CDR3 is 17 amino acids. The germline gives CDR1 MDHEN, CDR2 SYDVKM. This CDR3 is CASSPHSGTGFNQPQHF. The CDR3 DNA reads as TGTGCCAGCAGTCCTCATTCCGGGACAGGGTTCAATCAGCCCCAGCATTTT.

The genes are TRBV20-1 and TRBJ2-7; 8 bases match TRBD2. J was trimmed by 0 bases and V by 5 bases; bases with no gene match: 12. The V gene's germline CDR1 is DFQATT and CDR2 SNEGSKA (reference sequence). This CDR3 contains 16 residues. CDR3 sequence (DNA): TGCAGTGCTTTGGTTACAAGCGGGGGTAGCTCCTACGAGCAGTACTTC. Protein sequence: CSALVTSGGSSYEQYF.

This chain links TRBV11-2 with TRBJ2-7, with D possibly TRBD2 on 6 matching bases. Trimming took 8 bases from V and 7 from J, leaving 18 bases between them. Germline values: CDR1 SGHAT, CDR2 FQNNGV. This CDR3 has 13 residues. CDR3 DNA: TGTGCCAGCGGAAGGGACTTTGACAATGAGCAGTACTTC. Translated: CASGRDFDNEQYF.

This clonotype showed up just once. The J gene is TRBJ2-3, the V gene TRBV24-1; 10 bases match TRBD2. Germline trimming cut 4 bases from V and 2 bases from J; bases unmatched to any gene: 5. Germline loops: CDR1 KGHDR, CDR2 SFDVKD. This CDR3 contains 16 residues. The DNA of the CDR3 is TGTGCCACCAGTGAGGTACTAGCGGGGCCCACAGATACGCAGTATTTT. As protein: CATSEVLAGPTDTQYF.

This chain joins TRBV28 and TRBJ2-6; D ambiguous. Trimming removed 5 bases from V and 0 bases from J, with 14 bases in between. Germline V gene lookup returns CDR1 MDHEN and CDR2 SYDVKM. CDR3 length: 17 residues. The CDR3: CASSRVPTSSGANVLTF. The DNA for the CDR3 is TGTGCCAGCAGTAGGGTACCGACAAGCTCTGGGGCCAACGTCCTGACTTTC.